The source of this TCR beta chain is a study of blood T cells in healthy people across ages. Study-level points and caveats: Age showed a roughly linear inverse relationship with TCR beta diversity per million T cells.

This CDR3 comprises 14 residues. In germline, CDR1 is DFQATT, CDR2 SNEGSKA (reference sequence). Trimming took off 5 bases at V and 0 bases at J, with 13 bases between the two ends. Healthy Caucasians from Russia aged about 6 to 90 served as donors. Isolation yielded PBMCs, at least 7 million per sample, in every case. Through a sample-barcoded 5' primer and a J-beta primer mix, a second PCR was run for roughly 6 to 12 cycles. Each CDR3 protein gets one entry after TCRdb re-called the 5' RACE reads with MiXCR. This repertoire shows hundreds of thousands of distinct CDR3 sequences, approximately 30% found once; its top ten account for roughly 14%. This clonotype was observed many times. Antigen specificity is unknown.

What was sequenced was blood. The receptor's source is a woman of 80 years or more in good health. This chain joins TRBV20-1 and TRBJ2-5, with D uncertain. The CDR3 here is CSAQHQQDQETQYF. CDR3 sequence (DNA): TGCAGTGCTCAACACCAGCAAGACCAAGAGACCCAGTACTTC.